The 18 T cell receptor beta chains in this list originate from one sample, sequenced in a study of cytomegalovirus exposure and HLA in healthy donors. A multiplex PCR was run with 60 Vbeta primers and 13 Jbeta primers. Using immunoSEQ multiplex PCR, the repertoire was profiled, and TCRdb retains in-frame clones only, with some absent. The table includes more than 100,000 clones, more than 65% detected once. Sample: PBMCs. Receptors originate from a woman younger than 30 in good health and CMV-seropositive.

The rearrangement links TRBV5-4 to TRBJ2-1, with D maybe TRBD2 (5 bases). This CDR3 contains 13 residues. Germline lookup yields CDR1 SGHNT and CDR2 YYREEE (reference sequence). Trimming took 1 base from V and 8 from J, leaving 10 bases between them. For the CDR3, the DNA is TGTGCCAGCAGCTTGACTAGTGGCGATGAGCAGTTCTTC. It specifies CASSLTSGDEQFF.

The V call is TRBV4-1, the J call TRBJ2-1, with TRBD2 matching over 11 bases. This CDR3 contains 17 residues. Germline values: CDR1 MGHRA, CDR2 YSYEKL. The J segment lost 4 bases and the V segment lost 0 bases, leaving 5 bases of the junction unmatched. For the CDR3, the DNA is TGCGCCAGCAGCCAAGAAAGACTAGCGGGGAAGTACAATGAGCAGTTCTTC. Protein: CASSQERLAGKYNEQFF.

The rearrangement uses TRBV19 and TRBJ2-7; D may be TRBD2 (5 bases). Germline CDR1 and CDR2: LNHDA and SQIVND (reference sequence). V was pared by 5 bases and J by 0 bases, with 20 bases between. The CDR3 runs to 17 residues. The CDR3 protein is CASSPAPAARISYEQYF. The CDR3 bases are TGTGCCAGTAGTCCTGCCCCAGCGGCTAGGATCTCCTACGAGCAGTACTTC.

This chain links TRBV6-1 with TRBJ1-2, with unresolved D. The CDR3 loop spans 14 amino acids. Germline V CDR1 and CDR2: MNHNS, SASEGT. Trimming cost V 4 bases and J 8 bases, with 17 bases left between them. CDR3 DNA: TGTGCCAGCAGTGGGGGAGGGAGTATGAGAGGCTACACCTTC. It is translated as CASSGGGSMRGYTF.

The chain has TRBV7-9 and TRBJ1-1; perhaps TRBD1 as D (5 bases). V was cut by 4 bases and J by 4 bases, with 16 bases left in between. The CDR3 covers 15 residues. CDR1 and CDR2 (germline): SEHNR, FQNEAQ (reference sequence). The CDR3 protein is CASSWGGGVGTEAFF. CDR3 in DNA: TGTGCCAGCAGCTGGGGCGGGGGGGTCGGCACTGAAGCTTTCTTT. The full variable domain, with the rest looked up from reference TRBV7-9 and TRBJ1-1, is DTGVSQNPRHKITKRGQNVTFRCDPISEHNRLYWYRQTLGQGPEFLTYFQNEAQLEKSRLLSDRFSAERPKGSFSTLEIQRTEQGDSAMYLCASSWGGGVGTEAFFGQGTRLTVV.

CDR3 protein: CASMEDSYYGYTF. CDR3 coding DNA: TGTGCCAGTATGGAGGACAGCTACTATGGCTACACCTTC. The rearrangement links TRBV19 to TRBJ1-2, with a tentative D call TRBD1 (6 bases). From germline, CDR1 is LNHDA and CDR2 SQIVND (reference sequence). The CDR3 runs 13 residues. The germline V and J ends were trimmed by 7 bases and 3 bases, with 12 bases remaining between them.

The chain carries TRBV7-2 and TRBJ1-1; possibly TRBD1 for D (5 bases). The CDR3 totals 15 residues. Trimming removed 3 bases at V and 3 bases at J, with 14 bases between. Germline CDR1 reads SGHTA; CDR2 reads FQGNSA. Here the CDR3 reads CASSFRGAGDTEAFF. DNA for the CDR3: TGTGCCAGCAGCTTTCGTGGAGCGGGGGACACTGAAGCTTTCTTT.

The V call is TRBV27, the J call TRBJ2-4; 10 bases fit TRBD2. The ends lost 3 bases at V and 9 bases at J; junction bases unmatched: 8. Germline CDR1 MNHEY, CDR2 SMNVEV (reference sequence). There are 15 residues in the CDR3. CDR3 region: CASSLQREGLPIQYF. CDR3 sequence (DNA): TGTGCCAGCAGTTTGCAGCGGGAGGGCCTTCCCATTCAGTACTTC.

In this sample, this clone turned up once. The CDR3 spells CASIQPYGYTF. The CDR3 DNA is TGTGCCAGCATACAGCCCTATGGCTACACCTTC. This chain links TRBV2 with TRBJ1-2; no clear D. The CDR3 has 11 residues. CDR1 is SNHLY and CDR2 is FYNNEI in the germline V gene. The V gene lost 7 bases and the J gene lost 4 bases, with 7 bases spanning the gap.

CDR3 DNA sequence: TGCAGCGTTGAAAGGGGTTCGGGGACAGGGAGCCACGAGCAGTACTTC. Translation gives CSVERGSGTGSHEQYF. The chain recombines TRBV29-1 with TRBJ2-7, with 9 bases identical to TRBD1. The CDR3 totals 16 residues. Trimming took 2 bases from V and 5 from J; bases not matched to a gene: 13. Germline CDR1 reads SQVTM; CDR2 reads ANQGSEA.

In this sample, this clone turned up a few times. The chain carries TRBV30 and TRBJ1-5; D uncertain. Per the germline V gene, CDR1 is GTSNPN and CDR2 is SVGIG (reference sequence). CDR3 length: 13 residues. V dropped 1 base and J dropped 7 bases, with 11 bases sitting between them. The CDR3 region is CAWSGEVWQPQHF. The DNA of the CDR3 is TGTGCCTGGAGTGGGGAGGTGTGGCAGCCCCAGCATTTT. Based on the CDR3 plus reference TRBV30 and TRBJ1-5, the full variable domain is SQTIHQWPATLVQPVGSPLSLECTVEGTSNPNLYWYRQAAGRGLQLLFYSVGIGQISSEVPQNLSASRPQDRQFILSSKKLLLSDSGFYLCAWSGEVWQPQHFGDGTRLSIL.

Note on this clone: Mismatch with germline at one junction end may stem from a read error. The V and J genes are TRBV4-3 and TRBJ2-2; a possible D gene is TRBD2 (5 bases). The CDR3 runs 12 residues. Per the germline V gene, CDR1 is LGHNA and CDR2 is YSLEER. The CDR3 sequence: CASRLGHRGAVF. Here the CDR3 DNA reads TGCGCCAGCAGGCTAGGTCACCGGGGAGCTGTTTTT.

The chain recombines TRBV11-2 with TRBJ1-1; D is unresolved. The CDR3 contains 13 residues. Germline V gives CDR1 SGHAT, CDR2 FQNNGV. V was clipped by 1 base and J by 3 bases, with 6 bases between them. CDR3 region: CASSLALYTEAFF. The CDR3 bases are TGTGCCAGCAGCTTAGCTCTTTACACTGAAGCTTTCTTT.

In nucleotides, the CDR3 is TGCGCCAGCAGCCTCGGCGAGGGGGCGAACACCGGGGAGCTGTTTTTT. Translated: CASSLGEGANTGELFF. The chain joins TRBV4-1 to TRBJ2-2; possibly TRBD1 for D (6 bases). V lost 4 bases and J lost 0, with 12 bases in between. This CDR3 region has 16 residues. The germline CDR1 and CDR2 sequences are MGHRA and YSYEKL.

The CDR3 sequence is CAWNKWRGSGNTIYF. For the CDR3, the DNA is TGTGCCTGGAATAAATGGCGGGGCTCTGGAAACACCATATATTTT. This chain uses TRBV30 with TRBJ1-3; D is unclear. Trimming cost V 4 bases and J 0 bases, with 13 bases left between them. Germline CDR1 reads GTSNPN; CDR2 reads SVGIG (reference sequence). This CDR3 is built from 15 residues.

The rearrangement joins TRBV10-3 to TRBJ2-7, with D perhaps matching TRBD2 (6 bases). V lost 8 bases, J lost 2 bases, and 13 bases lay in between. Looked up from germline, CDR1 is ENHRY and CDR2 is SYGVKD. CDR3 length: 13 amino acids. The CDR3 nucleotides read TGTGCCATCCGGGCGGAGGGGACCTACGAGCAGTACTTC. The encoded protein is CAIRAEGTYEQYF.

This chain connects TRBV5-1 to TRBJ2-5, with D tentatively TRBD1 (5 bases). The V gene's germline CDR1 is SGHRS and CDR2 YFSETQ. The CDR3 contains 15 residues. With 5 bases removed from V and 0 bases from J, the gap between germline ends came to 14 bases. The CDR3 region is CASSRKGLDQETQYF. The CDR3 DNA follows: TGCGCCAGCAGTAGGAAGGGGTTGGACCAAGAGACCCAGTACTTC.

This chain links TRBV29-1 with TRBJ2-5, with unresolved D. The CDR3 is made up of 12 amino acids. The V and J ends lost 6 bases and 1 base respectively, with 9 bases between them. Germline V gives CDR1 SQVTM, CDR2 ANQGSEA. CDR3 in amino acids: CSVSAGQETQYF. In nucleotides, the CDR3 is TGCAGCGTCTCCGCAGGCCAAGAGACCCAGTACTTC.